The clone carrying this TCR beta chain was detected only a few times. Its specificity is unknown. Methods used by the authors: The study built a papillary thyroid cancer distant-metastasis classifier from CDR3 differences across clinicopathological groups. TCRdb re-called the PCR reads with MiXCR. These V and J calls originate from TCRdb's pipeline instead of the authors' own analysis. The repertoire holds roughly 17,000 clones, with under 30% as singletons. The record originates from a study of metastatic and nonmetastatic thyroid tumors. The overall study: Repertoires were compared across blood and tumor or nodule tissue from malignant and benign thyroid patients.

All patients were treatment-naive before thyroid surgery. General study findings and limits: Reported TCR beta diversity, measured in blood and tumor, was significantly higher for malignant thyroid tumors than for benign nodules.

Trimming cost V 2 bases and J 8 bases, with 16 bases left between them. This CDR3 has 15 amino acids. The germline CDR1 and CDR2 sequences are MNHEY and SMNVEV (reference sequence). This TCR came from a male donor with papillary thyroid cancer or a benign thyroid nodule (not recorded which). Some clones in this sample may be carry-over from other donors' samples. This sequence joins TRBV27 and TRBJ2-1, with a tentative D call TRBD2 (6 bases). The specimen sequenced was tumor tissue. The DNA of the CDR3 is TGTGCCAGCAGTTTACGGGACGGGAGAATCTATGAGCAGTTCTTC. Amino acids: CASSLRDGRIYEQFF.